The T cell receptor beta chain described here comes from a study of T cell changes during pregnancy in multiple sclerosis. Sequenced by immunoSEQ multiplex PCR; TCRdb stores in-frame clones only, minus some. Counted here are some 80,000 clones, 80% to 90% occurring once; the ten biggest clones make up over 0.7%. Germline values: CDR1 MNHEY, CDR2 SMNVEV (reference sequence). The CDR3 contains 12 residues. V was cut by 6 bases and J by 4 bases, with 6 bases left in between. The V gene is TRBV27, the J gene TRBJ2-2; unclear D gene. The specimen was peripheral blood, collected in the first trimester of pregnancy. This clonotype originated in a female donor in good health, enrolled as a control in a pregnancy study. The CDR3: CASSLGTGELFF. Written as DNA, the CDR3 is TGTGCCAGCAGCCTAGGCACCGGGGAGCTGTTTTTT.